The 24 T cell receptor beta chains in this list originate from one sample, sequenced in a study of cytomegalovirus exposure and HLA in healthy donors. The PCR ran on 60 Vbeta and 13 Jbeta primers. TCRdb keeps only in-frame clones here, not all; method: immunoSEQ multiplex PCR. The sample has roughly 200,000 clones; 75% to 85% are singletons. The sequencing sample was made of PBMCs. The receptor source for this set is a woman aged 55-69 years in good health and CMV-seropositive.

In DNA form, the CDR3 reads TGCGCCAGCACCCCACGGTACGGGGAGCGGGGCGGGGAGCTGTTTTTT. Its protein product is CASTPRYGERGGELFF. The chain has TRBV23-1 and TRBJ2-2; 7 nucleotides match TRBD2. TRBV23-1 is filed as an ORF, its function uncertain. This CDR3 has 16 residues. The junction had 15 bases not matched to a gene; V was cut back by 7 bases and J by 7 bases.

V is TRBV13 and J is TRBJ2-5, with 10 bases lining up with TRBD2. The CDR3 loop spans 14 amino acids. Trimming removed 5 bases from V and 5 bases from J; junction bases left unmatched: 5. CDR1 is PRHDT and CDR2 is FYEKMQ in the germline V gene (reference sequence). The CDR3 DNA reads TGTGCCAGCAGCAAGCGGGGGGGCCGGGAGACCCAGTACTTC. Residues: CASSKRGGRETQYF.

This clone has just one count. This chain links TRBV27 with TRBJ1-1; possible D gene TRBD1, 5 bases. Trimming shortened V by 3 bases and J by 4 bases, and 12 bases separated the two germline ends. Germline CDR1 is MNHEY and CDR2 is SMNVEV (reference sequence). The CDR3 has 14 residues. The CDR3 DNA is TGTGCCAGCAGTTTTCGCGGGGGTGGCACTGAAGCTTTCTTT. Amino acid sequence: CASSFRGGGTEAFF.

CDR3 in DNA: TGTGCCAGCAGCAGAGTTAGCGGGAACATTTACGAGCAGTACTTC. It yields the protein CASSRVSGNIYEQYF. This rearrangement joins TRBV7-9 to TRBJ2-7; TRBD2 matches 8 bases. CDR3 length equals 15 residues. V trimming: 5 bases; J trimming: 4 bases; junction bases outside the gene matches: 10. Per the germline V gene, CDR1 is SEHNR and CDR2 is FQNEAQ (reference sequence).

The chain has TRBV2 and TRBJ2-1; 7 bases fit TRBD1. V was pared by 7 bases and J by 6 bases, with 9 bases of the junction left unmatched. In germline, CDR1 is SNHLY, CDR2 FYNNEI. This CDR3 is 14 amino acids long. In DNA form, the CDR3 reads TGTGCCAGCAATTTCCTTTCAGGGGGCAATGAGCAGTTCTTC. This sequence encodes CASNFLSGGNEQFF.

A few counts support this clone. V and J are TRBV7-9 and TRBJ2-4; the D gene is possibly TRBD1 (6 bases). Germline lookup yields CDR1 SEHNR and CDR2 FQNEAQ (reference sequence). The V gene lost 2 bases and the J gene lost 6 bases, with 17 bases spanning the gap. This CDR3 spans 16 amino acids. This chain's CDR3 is CASSLRDTNKGNIQYF. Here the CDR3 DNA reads TGTGCCAGCAGCTTACGGGACACTAATAAGGGAAACATTCAGTACTTC.

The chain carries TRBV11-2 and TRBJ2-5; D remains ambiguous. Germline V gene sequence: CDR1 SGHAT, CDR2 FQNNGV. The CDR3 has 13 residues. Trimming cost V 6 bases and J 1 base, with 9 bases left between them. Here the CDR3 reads CASSPGVQETQYF. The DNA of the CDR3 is TGTGCCAGCAGTCCCGGAGTCCAAGAGACCCAGTACTTC.

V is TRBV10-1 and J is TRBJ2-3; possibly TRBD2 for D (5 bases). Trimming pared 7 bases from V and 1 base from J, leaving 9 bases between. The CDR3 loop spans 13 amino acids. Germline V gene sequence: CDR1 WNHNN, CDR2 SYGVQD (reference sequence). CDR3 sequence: CASTRGGTDTQYF. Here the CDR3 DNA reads TGCGCCAGCACCCGGGGTGGCACAGATACGCAGTATTTT.

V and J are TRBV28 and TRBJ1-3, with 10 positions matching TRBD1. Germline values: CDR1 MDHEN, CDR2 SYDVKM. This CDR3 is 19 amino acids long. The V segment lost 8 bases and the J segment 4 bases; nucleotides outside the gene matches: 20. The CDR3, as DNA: TGTGCCAGCGGGAAGCTCGGACAGGGGGTTCTCGTGCCCGGAAACACCATATATTTT. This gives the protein CASGKLGQGVLVPGNTIYF.

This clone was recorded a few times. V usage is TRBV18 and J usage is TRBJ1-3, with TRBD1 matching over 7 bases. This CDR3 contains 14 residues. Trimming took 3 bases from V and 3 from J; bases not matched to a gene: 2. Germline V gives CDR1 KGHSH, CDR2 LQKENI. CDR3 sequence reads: CASSPRDSGNTIYF. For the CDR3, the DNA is TGTGCCAGCTCACCTAGGGACAGTGGAAACACCATATATTTT.

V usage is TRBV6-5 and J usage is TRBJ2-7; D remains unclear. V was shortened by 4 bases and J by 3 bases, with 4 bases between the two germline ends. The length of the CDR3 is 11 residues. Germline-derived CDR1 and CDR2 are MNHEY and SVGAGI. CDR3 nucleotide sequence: TGTGCCAGCAGTTTCAACTACGAGCAGTACTTC. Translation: CASSFNYEQYF.

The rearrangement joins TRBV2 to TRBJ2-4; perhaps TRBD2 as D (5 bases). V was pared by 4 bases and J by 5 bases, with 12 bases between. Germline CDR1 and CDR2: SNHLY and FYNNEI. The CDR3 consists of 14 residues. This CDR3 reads CASSGESGENIQYF. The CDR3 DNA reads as TGTGCCAGCAGTGGGGAAAGCGGAGAAAACATTCAGTACTTC.

The DNA of the CDR3 is TGCGCCAGCAGCCCCACCGGGACATCAAATCAGCCCCAGCATTTT. It codes for CASSPTGTSNQPQHF. This chain uses TRBV5-1 with TRBJ1-5; a weak D match, TRBD1 (6 bases). V lost 4 bases, J lost 4 bases, and 15 bases lay in between. Germline V CDR1 and CDR2: SGHRS, YFSETQ. The CDR3 sequence is 15 residues long.

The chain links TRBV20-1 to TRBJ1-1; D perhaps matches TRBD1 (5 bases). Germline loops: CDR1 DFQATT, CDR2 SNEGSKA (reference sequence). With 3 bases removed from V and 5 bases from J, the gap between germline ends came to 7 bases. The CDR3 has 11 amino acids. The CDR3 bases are TGCAGTGCTAGCAAGGGGACTGAAGCTTTCTTT. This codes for CSASKGTEAFF.

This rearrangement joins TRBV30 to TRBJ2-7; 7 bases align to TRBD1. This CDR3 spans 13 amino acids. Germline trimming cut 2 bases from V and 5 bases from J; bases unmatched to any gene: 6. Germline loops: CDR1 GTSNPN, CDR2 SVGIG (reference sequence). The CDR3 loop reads CAWSSTGHHEQYF. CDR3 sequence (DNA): TGTGCCTGGAGTTCGACAGGGCATCACGAGCAGTACTTC.

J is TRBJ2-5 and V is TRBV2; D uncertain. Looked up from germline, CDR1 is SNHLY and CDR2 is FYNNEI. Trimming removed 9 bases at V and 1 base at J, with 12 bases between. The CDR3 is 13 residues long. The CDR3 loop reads CARAAVLQETQYF. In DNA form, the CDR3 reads TGTGCCAGAGCCGCGGTGCTCCAAGAGACCCAGTACTTC.

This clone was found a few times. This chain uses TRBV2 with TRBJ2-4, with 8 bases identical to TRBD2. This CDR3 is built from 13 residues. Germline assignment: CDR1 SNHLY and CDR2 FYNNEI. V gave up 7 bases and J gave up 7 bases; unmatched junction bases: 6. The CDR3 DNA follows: TGTGCCAGCACGGGGGGGCTGGGGAACATTCAGTACTTC. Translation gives CASTGGLGNIQYF.

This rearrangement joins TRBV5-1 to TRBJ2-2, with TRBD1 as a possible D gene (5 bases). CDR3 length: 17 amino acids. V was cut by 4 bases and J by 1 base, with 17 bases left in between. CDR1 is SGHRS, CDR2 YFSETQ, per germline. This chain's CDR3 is CASSERQQTGNTGELFF. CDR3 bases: TGCGCCAGCAGCGAACGACAGCAGACGGGGAACACCGGGGAGCTGTTTTTT. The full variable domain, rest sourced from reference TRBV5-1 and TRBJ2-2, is KAGVTQTPRYLIKTRGQQVTLSCSPISGHRSVSWYQQTPGQGLQFLFEYFSETQRNKGNFPGRFSGRQFSNSRSEMNVSTLELGDSALYLCASSERQQTGNTGELFFGEGSRLTVL.

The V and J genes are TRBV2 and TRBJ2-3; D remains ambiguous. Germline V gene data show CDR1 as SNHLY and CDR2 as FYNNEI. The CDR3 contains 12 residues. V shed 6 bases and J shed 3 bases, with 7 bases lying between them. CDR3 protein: CASRKTTDTQYF. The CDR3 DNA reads TGTGCCAGCAGGAAAACAACAGATACGCAGTATTTT.

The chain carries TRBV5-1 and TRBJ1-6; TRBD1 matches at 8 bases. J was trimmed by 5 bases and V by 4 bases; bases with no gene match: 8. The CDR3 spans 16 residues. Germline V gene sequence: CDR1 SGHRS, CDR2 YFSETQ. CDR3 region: CASSLGQGLHNSPLHF. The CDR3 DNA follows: TGCGCCAGCAGCCTCGGACAGGGCCTTCATAATTCACCCCTCCACTTT. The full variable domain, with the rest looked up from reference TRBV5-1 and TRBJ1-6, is KAGVTQTPRYLIKTRGQQVTLSCSPISGHRSVSWYQQTPGQGLQFLFEYFSETQRNKGNFPGRFSGRQFSNSRSEMNVSTLELGDSALYLCASSLGQGLHNSPLHFGNGTRLTVT.

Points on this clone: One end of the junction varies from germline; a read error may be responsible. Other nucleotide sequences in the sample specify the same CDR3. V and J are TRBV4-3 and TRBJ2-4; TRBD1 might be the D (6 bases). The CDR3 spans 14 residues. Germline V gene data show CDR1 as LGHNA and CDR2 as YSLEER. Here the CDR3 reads CASSQDRTDGYQYF. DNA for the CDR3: TGCGCCAGTAGCCAGGATAGGACAGATGGGTATCAGTACTTC.

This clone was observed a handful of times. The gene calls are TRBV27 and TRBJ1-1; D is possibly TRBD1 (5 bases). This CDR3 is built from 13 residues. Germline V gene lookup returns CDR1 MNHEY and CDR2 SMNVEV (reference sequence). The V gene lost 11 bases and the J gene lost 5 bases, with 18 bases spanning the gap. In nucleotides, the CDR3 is TGTGCCGCGGCGGGGGTTTCGGGGACTGAAGCTTTCTTT. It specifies CAAAGVSGTEAFF.

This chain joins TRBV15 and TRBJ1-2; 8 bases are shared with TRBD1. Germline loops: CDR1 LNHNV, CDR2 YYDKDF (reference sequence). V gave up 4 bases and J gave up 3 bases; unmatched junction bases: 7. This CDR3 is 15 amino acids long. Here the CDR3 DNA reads TGTGCCACCAGCACAGGGACAGGTGCCTACTATGGCTACACCTTC. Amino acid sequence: CATSTGTGAYYGYTF.

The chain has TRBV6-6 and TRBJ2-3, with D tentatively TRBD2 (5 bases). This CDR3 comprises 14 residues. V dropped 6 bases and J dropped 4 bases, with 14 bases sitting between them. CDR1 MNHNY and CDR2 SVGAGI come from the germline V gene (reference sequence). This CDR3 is CASSLTRVADTQYF. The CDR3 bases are TGTGCCAGCAGCCTCACTAGGGTAGCAGATACGCAGTATTTT.